The 15 T cell receptor beta chains in this list originate from one sample, sequenced in a study of read filtering for tumor transcriptome and immune sequencing. This library used approximately 370 ng RNA and molecular barcoded adaptors spanning alpha/delta and beta/gamma chains. MiXCR, applied by TCRdb to the reads, yields one record per CDR3 protein. Here the sample spans 94,000 or so distinct CDR3 sequences, over 9% being singletons. The sample taken for sequencing was a population of CD138-negative cells sorted from bone marrow. These receptors were obtained from a donor at least 40 years old with multiple myeloma.

This clonotype was counted at least ten times. The J gene is TRBJ1-4, the V gene TRBV9; no reliable D call. The germline CDR1 and CDR2 sequences are SGDLS and YYNGEE. V was shortened by 0 bases and J by 2 bases, with 5 bases between the two germline ends. The CDR3 extends over 14 amino acids. CDR3 residues: CASSVDHTNEKLFF. The DNA of the CDR3 is TGTGCCAGCAGCGTAGACCACACTAATGAAAAACTGTTTTTT.

Regarding this clonotype: Sequence at one end of the junction differs from germline and may be a read error. Here the CDR3 DNA reads TGTGCCATCAGGGGACTAGCGGGAGTGGGTTCCTGCAATGAGCAGTTCTTC. Its translation: CAIRGLAGVGSCNEQFF. The chain joins TRBV10-3 to TRBJ2-1; 14 bases are a match to TRBD2. Germline V gene data show CDR1 as ENHRY and CDR2 as SYGVKD. The CDR3 runs 17 residues.

With respect to this clonotype: A much larger clone is a single base away; this may be a read error. The rearrangement joins TRBV29-1 to TRBJ1-1; D is ambiguous. The germline gives CDR1 SQVTM, CDR2 ANQGSEA. CDR3 size: 13 residues. The CDR3 region has the DNA TGCAGCGCGAACAAAAGGGAGTCCACTGAAGCTCTCTTT. It yields the protein CSANKRESTEALF.

About this clonotype itself: With a much larger clone just one base away, this may be a read error. This chain connects TRBV5-1 to TRBJ1-2; TRBD1 aligns across 7 bases. CDR3 length: 13 residues. Germline V gives CDR1 SGHRS, CDR2 YFSETQ. The CDR3 region is CASSGTARDGYAF. The CDR3 DNA is TGCGCCAGCAGCGGGACAGCCAGAGATGGCTACGCCTTC.

Remarks on this clonotype: The conserved phenylalanine or tryptophan is not found at the CDR3 terminus, so this likely reflects a read error. The limits of the CDR3 on the DNA are not certain, so only TCRdb's listed CDR3 is given. The J gene is TRBJ2-7, the V gene TRBV27; the table's D call TRBD2 went unverified against the DNA. The CDR3 is made up of 11 amino acids, end residues included. Germline V gene sequence: CDR1 MNHEY, CDR2 SMNVEV (reference sequence). The CDR3 sequence is CASSSSSGEGA.

This clonotype was counted at least ten times. The chain carries TRBV29-1 and TRBJ2-5; possible D gene TRBD1, 6 bases. The CDR3 is 13 residues long. The germline CDR1 and CDR2 sequences are SQVTM and ANQGSEA. Trimming removed 0 bases from V and 4 bases from J, with 9 bases in between. The CDR3 DNA reads as TGCAGCGTTGAAGACGGGACAATAGAGACCCAGTACTTC. Its protein product is CSVEDGTIETQYF.

This clonotype was observed many times. V is TRBV28 and J is TRBJ2-7, with 8 positions matching TRBD1. Germline loops: CDR1 MDHEN, CDR2 SYDVKM. The CDR3 length is 12 residues. V was clipped by 9 bases and J by 3 bases; unmatched bases: 4. CDR3 sequence: CASWGQVYEQYF. The CDR3 coding sequence is TGTGCCAGTTGGGGACAGGTCTACGAGCAGTACTTC.

This clonotype showed up just a few times. The rearrangement uses TRBV12-3 or TRBV12-4 and TRBJ2-3; D remains ambiguous. V lost 7 bases and J 9 bases, leaving 17 bases between the germline ends. There are 13 residues in the CDR3. The CDR3 protein is CASKAGGLGTQYF. The CDR3 DNA reads TGTGCCAGCAAGGCCGGCGGCCTAGGGACGCAGTATTTT.

The CDR3 nucleotides are TGTGCCAGCAGTTTATCTAGCGGGAGTTTTGGATCTACGCAGTATTTT. It translates to CASSLSSGSFGSTQYF. The chain carries TRBV12-3 or TRBV12-4 and TRBJ2-3; 10 bases match TRBD2. The CDR3 is 16 amino acids. J lost 8 bases, V lost 2 bases, and 10 bases had no gene match.

Notes on this clonotype: This clone may be a read error of a much larger clone one base away. V and J are TRBV28 and TRBJ2-7, with 11 nucleotides matching TRBD1. Looked up from germline, CDR1 is MDHEN and CDR2 is SYDVKM. This CDR3 spans 14 amino acids. The CDR3 sequence is CASRGTGGSYGQYF. The CDR3 region has the DNA TGTGCCAGCAGGGGGACAGGGGGTTCCTACGGGCAGTACTTC.

This clonotype was detected many times. The rearrangement uses TRBV7-8 and TRBJ2-3; unclear D gene. Trimming took 0 bases from V and 1 from J, leaving 8 bases between them. Germline values: CDR1 SGHVS, CDR2 FQNEAQ. The CDR3 runs 15 residues. CDR3 nucleotides: TGTGCCAGCAGCTTAGCGGCCGCCGGCACAGATACGCAGTATTTT. It is translated as CASSLAAAGTDTQYF.

This clonotype was recorded at least ten times. The chain is built from TRBV29-1 and TRBJ2-5; TRBD1 agrees at 8 bases. The trim removed 4 bases at V and 5 bases at J, leaving 6 bases unmatched. From germline, CDR1 is SQVTM and CDR2 ANQGSEA. The CDR3 covers 13 residues. CDR3 residues: CSVALRQGETQYF. As DNA, the CDR3 is TGCAGCGTTGCCCTCCGACAGGGGGAGACCCAGTACTTC.

Many counts were recorded for this clonotype. The rearrangement joins TRBV18 to TRBJ1-5; D remains unclear. This CDR3 spans 12 amino acids. The V and J ends lost 3 bases and 7 bases respectively, with 7 bases between them. The germline V gene has CDR1 KGHSH and CDR2 LQKENI. CDR3 amino acids: CASSPSGQPQHF. As DNA, the CDR3 is TGTGCCAGCTCACCCTCCGGGCAGCCCCAGCATTTT.

The gene calls are TRBV29-1 and TRBJ1-2; TRBD1 matches 11 bases. From germline, CDR1 is SQVTM and CDR2 ANQGSEA. V was pared by 3 bases and J by 6 bases, with 6 bases of the junction left unmatched. This CDR3 comprises 14 residues. The CDR3 DNA sequence: TGCAGCGTTGACCGGACAGGGGGCGTCGATGGCTACACCTTC. Translation: CSVDRTGGVDGYTF.

A remark on this clonotype: Just one base apart from a much larger clone, this may be a read error. The chain has TRBV12-3 or TRBV12-4 and TRBJ1-4; D is perhaps TRBD1 (6 bases). The CDR3 runs to 14 residues. The CDR3: CASSPQGLDEKRFF. In DNA form, the CDR3 reads TGTGCCAGCAGCCCACAGGGATTGGATGAAAAACGGTTTTTT.